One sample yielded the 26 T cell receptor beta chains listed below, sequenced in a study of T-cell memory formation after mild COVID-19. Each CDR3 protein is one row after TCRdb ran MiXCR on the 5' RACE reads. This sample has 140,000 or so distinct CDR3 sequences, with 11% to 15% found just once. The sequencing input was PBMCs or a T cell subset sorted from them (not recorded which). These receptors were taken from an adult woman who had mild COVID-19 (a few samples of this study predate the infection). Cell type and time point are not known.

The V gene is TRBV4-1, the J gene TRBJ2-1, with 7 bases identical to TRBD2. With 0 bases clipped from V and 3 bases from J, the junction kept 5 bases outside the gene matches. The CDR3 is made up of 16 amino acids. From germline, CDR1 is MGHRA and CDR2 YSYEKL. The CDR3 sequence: CASSQDAWGGYNEQFF. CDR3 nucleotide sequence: TGCGCCAGCAGCCAAGATGCGTGGGGGGGCTACAATGAGCAGTTCTTC.

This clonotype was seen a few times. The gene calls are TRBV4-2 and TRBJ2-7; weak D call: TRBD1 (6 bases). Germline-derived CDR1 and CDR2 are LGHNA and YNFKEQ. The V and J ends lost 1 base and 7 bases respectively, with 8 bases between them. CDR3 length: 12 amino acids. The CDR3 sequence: CASSQAGTEQYF. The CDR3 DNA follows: TGTGCCAGCAGCCAAGCCGGGACAGAGCAGTACTTC.

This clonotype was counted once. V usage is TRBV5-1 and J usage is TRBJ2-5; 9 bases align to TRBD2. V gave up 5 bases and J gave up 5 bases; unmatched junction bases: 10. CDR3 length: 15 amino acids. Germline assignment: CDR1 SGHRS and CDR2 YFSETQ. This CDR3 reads CASRDGLARDETQYF. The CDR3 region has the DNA TGCGCCAGCAGAGACGGACTAGCGCGTGATGAGACCCAGTACTTC. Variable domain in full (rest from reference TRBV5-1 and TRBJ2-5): KAGVTQTPRYLIKTRGQQVTLSCSPISGHRSVSWYQQTPGQGLQFLFEYFSETQRNKGNFPGRFSGRQFSNSRSEMNVSTLELGDSALYLCASRDGLARDETQYFGPGTRLLVL.

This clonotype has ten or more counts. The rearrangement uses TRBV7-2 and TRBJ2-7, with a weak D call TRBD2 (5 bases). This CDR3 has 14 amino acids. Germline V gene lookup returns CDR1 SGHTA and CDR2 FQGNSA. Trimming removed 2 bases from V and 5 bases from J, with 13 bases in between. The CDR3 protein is CASSLYLRTDEQYF. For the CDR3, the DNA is TGTGCCAGCAGCTTATATCTTAGGACTGACGAGCAGTACTTC.

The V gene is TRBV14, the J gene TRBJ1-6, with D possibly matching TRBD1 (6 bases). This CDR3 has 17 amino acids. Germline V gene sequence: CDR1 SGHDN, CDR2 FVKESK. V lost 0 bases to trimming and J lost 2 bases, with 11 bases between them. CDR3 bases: TGTGCCAGCAGCCAAGAAGGGGGACAAACCTATAATTCACCCCTCCACTTT. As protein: CASSQEGGQTYNSPLHF.

CDR3 loop: CAWSVWGAYEQYF. CDR3 DNA: TGTGCCTGGAGTGTATGGGGAGCCTACGAGCAGTACTTC. The chain joins TRBV30 to TRBJ2-7; possible D gene TRBD2, 5 bases. The CDR3 totals 13 residues. CDR1 is GTSNPN, CDR2 SVGIG, per germline (reference sequence). Deletions cut 0 bases from V and 2 bases from J, with 8 bases between.

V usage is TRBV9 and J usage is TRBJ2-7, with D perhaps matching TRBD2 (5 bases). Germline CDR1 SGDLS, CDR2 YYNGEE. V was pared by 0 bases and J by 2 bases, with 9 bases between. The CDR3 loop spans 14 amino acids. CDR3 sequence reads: CASSVASGPYEQYF. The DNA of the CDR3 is TGTGCCAGCAGCGTAGCCAGCGGTCCCTACGAGCAGTACTTC. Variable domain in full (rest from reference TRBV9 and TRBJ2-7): DSGVTQTPKHLITATGQRVTLRCSPRSGDLSVYWYQQSLDQGLQFLIQYYNGEERAKGNILERFSAQQFPDLHSELNLSSLELGDSALYFCASSVASGPYEQYFGPGTRLTVT.

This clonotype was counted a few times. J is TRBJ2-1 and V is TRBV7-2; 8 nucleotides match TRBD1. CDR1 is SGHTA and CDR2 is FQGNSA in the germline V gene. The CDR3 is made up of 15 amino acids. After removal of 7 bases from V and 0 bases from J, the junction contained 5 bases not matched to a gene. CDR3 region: CASTWTGRSYNEQFF. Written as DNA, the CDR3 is TGTGCCAGCACCTGGACAGGGCGCTCCTACAATGAGCAGTTCTTC.

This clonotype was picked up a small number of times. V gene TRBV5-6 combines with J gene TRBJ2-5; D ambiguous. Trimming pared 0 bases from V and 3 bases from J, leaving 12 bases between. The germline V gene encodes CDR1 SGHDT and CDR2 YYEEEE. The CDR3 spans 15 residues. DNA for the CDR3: TGTGCCAGCAGCTTGGTGGGATCCAGAGAAGAGACCCAGTACTTC. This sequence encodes CASSLVGSREETQYF.

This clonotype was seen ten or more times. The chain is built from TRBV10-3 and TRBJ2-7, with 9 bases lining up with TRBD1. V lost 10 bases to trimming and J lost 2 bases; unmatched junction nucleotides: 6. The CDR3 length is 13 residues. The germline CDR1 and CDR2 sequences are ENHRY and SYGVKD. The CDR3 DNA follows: TGTGCCACCGGGACAGGGTTTACCTACGAGCAGTACTTC. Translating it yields CATGTGFTYEQYF.

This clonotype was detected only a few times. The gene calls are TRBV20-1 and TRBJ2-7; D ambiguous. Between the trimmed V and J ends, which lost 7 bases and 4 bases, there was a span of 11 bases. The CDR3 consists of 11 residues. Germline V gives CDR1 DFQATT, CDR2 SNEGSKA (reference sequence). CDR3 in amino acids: CSVPLGYEQYF. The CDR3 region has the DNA TGCAGTGTCCCTTTGGGGTACGAGCAGTACTTC.

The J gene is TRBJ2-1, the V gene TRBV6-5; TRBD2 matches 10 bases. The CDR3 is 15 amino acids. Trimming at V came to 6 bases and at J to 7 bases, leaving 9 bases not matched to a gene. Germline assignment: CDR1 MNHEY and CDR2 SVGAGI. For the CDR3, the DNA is TGTGCCAGCAGCCCAGGACTAGCGGCGAGAAATGAGCAGTTCTTC. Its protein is CASSPGLAARNEQFF.

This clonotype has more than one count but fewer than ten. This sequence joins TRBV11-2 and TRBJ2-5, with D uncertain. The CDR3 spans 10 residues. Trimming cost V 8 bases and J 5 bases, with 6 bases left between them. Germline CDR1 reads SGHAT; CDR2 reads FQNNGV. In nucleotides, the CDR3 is TGTGCCAGCGGAATTGAGACCCAGTACTTC. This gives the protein CASGIETQYF.

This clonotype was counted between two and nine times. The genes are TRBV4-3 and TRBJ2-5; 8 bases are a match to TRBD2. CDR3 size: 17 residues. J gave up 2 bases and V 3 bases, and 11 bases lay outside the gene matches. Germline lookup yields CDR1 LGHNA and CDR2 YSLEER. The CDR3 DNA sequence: TGCGCCAGCAGCCAGGACACCCCCACTAGCGGTCAAGAGACCCAGTACTTC. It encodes CASSQDTPTSGQETQYF.

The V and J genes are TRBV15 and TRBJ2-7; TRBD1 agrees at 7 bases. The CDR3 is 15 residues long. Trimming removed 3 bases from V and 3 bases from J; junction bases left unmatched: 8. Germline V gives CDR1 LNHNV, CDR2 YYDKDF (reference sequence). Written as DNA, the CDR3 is TGTGCCACCAGCAGGGTTTCCCGGGACAGCTACGAGCAGTACTTC. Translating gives CATSRVSRDSYEQYF.

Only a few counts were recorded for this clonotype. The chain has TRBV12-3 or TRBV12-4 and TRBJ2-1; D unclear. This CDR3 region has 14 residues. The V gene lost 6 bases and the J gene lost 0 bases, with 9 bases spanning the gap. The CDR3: CASSRKSSYNEQFF. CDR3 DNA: TGTGCCAGCAGCCGAAAAAGCTCCTACAATGAGCAGTTCTTC.

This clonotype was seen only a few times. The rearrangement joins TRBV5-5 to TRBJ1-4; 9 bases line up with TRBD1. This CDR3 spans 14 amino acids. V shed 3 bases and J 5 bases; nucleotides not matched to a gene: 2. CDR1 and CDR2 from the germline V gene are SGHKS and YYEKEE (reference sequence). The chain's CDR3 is CASSSGQGNEKLFF. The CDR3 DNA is TGTGCCAGCAGCTCCGGACAGGGGAATGAAAAACTGTTTTTT.

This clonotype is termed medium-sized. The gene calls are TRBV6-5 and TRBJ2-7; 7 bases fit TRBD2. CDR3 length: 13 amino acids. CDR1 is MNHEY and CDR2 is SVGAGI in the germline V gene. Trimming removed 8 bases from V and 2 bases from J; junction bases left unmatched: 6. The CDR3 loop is CASQLGRPYEQYF. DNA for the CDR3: TGTGCCAGCCAGCTCGGGAGGCCCTACGAGCAGTACTTC.

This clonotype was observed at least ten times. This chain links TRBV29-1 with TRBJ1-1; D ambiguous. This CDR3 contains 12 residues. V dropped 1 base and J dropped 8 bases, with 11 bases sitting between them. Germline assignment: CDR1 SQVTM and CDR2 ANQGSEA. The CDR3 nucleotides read TGCAGCGTTGAAGCCTTGGGGTGGGAAGCTTTCTTT. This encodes CSVEALGWEAFF.

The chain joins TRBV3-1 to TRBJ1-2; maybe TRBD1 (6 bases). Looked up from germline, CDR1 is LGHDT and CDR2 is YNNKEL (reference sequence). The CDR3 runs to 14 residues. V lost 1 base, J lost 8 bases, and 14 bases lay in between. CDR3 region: CASSQVRGSRGYTF. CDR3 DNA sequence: TGTGCCAGCAGCCAAGTGAGGGGGTCCCGCGGCTACACCTTC.

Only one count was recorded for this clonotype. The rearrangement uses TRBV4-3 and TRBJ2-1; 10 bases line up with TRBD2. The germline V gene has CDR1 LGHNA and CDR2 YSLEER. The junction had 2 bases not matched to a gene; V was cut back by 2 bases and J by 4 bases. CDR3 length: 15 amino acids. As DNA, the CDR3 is TGCGCCAGCAGCCAACCTAGCGGGGGTTACAATGAGCAGTTCTTC. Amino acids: CASSQPSGGYNEQFF.

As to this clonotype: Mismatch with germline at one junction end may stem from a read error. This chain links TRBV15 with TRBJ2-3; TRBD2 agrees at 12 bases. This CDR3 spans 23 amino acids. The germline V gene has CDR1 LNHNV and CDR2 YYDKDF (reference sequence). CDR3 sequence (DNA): TGTGCCACCAGCAGAGGCGTGGGTCTAGCGGGAGGGCCTCCTACTAGCGTCACAGATACGAAGTATTTT. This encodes CATSRGVGLAGGPPTSVTDTKYF.

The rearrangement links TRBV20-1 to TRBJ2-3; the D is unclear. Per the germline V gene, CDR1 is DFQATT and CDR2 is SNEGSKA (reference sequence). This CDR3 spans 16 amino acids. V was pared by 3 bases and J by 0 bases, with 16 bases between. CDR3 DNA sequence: TGCAGTGCTAGTGCCGTGAGCCGTCGCAGCACAGATACGCAGTATTTT. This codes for CSASAVSRRSTDTQYF.

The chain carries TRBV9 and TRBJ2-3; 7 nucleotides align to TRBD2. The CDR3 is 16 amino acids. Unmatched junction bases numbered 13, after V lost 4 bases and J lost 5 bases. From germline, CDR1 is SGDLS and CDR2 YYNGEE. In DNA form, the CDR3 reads TGTGCCAGCAGCATCCAGAGCGGGGCACCTATAGATACGCAGTATTTT. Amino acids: CASSIQSGAPIDTQYF.

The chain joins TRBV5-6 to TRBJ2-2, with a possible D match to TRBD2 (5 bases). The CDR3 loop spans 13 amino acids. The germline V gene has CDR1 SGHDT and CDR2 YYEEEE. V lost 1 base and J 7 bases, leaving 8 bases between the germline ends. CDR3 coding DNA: TGTGCCAGCAGCTTGCGGCGGGTCGGGGAGCTGTTTTTT. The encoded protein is CASSLRRVGELFF.

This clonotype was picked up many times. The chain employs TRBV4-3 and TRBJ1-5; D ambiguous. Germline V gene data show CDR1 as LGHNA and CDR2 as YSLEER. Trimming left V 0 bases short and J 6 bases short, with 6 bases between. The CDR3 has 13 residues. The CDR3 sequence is CASSQDLGQPQHF. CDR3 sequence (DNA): TGCGCCAGCAGCCAAGATTTAGGTCAGCCCCAGCATTTT.